These 30 T cell receptor beta chains originate from one sample sequenced in a study of cytomegalovirus exposure and HLA in healthy donors listed by TCRdb under 2017. Libraries were made using the immunoSEQ multiplex PCR assay. The multiplex PCR relied on a mix of 60 forward primers for TCR Vbeta segments and 13 reverse primers for TCR Jbeta segments. In its TCRdb copy, this immuneACCESS table keeps in-frame sequences only and misses some clones. Where compared with another copy, unresolved V genes explain less than half of these, and the others have no known cause. A total of tens of thousands of clones appear in this sample, 90% of them only once. The ten largest clones represent under 3.5% of the sample. Sequencing was done on a sample of PBMCs. These receptors were obtained from a woman younger than 30 in good health and CMV-seronegative.

The sample holds one count of this clone. The CDR3, as DNA: TGTGCCAGCAGTCCCCCGGGCAGGGGAAGCAATCAGCCCCAGCATTTT. Translating gives CASSPPGRGSNQPQHF. The rearrangement uses TRBV28 and TRBJ1-5; tentative D call: TRBD1 (6 bases). Germline values: CDR1 MDHEN, CDR2 SYDVKM. The CDR3 contains 16 residues. V lost 5 bases and J lost 1, with 15 bases in between.

The chain employs TRBV14 and TRBJ2-7; the D gene is possibly TRBD1 (5 bases). Germline V lookup: CDR1 SGHDN, CDR2 FVKESK. This CDR3 comprises 15 residues. Trimming cost V 4 bases and J 2 bases, with 15 bases left between them. CDR3 sequence: CASSRSNRNPYEQYF. The CDR3 bases are TGTGCCAGCAGCCGCTCAAACAGGAACCCCTACGAGCAGTACTTC.

The rearrangement uses TRBV28 and TRBJ2-7, with D perhaps matching TRBD1 (5 bases). Germline CDR1 MDHEN, CDR2 SYDVKM. V gave up 1 base and J gave up 3 bases, with 10 bases separating them. The CDR3 covers 14 residues. The CDR3, as DNA: TGTGCCAGCAGTTTATCAGGGTTCCGCTACGAGCAGTACTTC. Its translation: CASSLSGFRYEQYF.

The chain couples TRBV10-3 to TRBJ2-2, with TRBD2 identical over 8 bases. The germline V gene has CDR1 ENHRY and CDR2 SYGVKD. The V and J ends lost 10 bases and 2 bases, in that order; junction bases with no gene match: 3. There are 13 residues in the CDR3. The DNA for the CDR3 is TGTGCCACTCTAGCGGGTAACACCGGGGAGCTGTTTTTT. Amino acid sequence: CATLAGNTGELFF.

The chain recombines TRBV28 with TRBJ1-1; D remains unclear. This CDR3 is 13 amino acids long. The germline V gene has CDR1 MDHEN and CDR2 SYDVKM. Trimming took 2 bases from V and 10 from J, leaving 14 bases between them. The CDR3: CASSLGGSRGAFF. The CDR3 DNA sequence: TGTGCCAGCAGTTTAGGTGGAAGTCGGGGAGCTTTCTTT.

CDR3 in amino acids: CASSMRNQPQHF. CDR3 bases: TGTGCCAGCAGTATGAGGAATCAGCCCCAGCATTTT. The chain carries TRBV28 and TRBJ1-5, with D hard to call. The CDR3 totals 12 residues. The germline CDR1 and CDR2 sequences are MDHEN and SYDVKM. V was pared by 5 bases and J by 4 bases, with 6 bases between.

The chain has TRBV27 and TRBJ2-1, with D maybe TRBD2 (6 bases). The germline CDR1 and CDR2 sequences are MNHEY and SMNVEV (reference sequence). The germline V and J ends were trimmed by 7 bases and 10 bases, with 26 bases remaining between them. This CDR3 is built from 16 residues. CDR3 sequence: CASTPGLASIGGEQFF. Written as DNA, the CDR3 is TGTGCCAGCACCCCAGGTCTAGCGAGTATCGGAGGCGAGCAGTTCTTC.

This chain connects TRBV5-1 to TRBJ2-7; weak D call: TRBD1 (6 bases). CDR1 and CDR2 from the germline V gene are SGHRS and YFSETQ. CDR3 size: 15 residues. V gave up 5 bases and J gave up 0 bases, with 15 bases separating them. The CDR3 coding sequence is TGCGCCAGCAGGAGGGGGTCTGTCAGCTCCTACGAGCAGTACTTC. Translated: CASRRGSVSSYEQYF.

The chain combines TRBV28 with TRBJ1-1; unclear D gene. Germline CDR1 reads MDHEN; CDR2 reads SYDVKM. Trimming took 6 bases from V and 7 from J, leaving 9 bases between them. This CDR3 has 11 amino acids. In nucleotides, the CDR3 is TGTGCCAGCAGATATCGGGGTGAAGCTTTCTTT. Residues: CASRYRGEAFF.

V gene TRBV28 combines with J gene TRBJ1-3, with 8 bases lining up with TRBD1. The V gene end was trimmed by 3 bases and the J gene end by 0 bases; junction bases not matched to a gene: 7. Germline V gene lookup returns CDR1 MDHEN and CDR2 SYDVKM. This CDR3 is 17 amino acids long. This CDR3 is CASSFSGQGASGNTIYF. For the CDR3, the DNA is TGTGCCAGCAGTTTTTCAGGACAGGGCGCCTCTGGAAACACCATATATTTT.

The chain couples TRBV29-1 to TRBJ2-2, with D unclear. The CDR3 has 13 residues. CDR1 is SQVTM, CDR2 ANQGSEA, per germline. Trimming pared 1 base from V and 6 bases from J, leaving 9 bases between. The CDR3 DNA reads TGCAGCGTTGAAGGTGCGAGAGCCGGGGAGCTGTTTTTT. As protein: CSVEGARAGELFF.

The V and J genes are TRBV29-1 and TRBJ2-5, with D maybe TRBD1 (6 bases). This CDR3 has 12 residues. V lost 0 bases, J lost 4 bases, and 6 bases lay in between. CDR1 SQVTM and CDR2 ANQGSEA come from the germline V gene. This CDR3 reads CSVEDRGETQYF. CDR3 coding DNA: TGCAGCGTTGAAGACAGGGGAGAGACCCAGTACTTC.

V gene TRBV2 combines with J gene TRBJ1-4; D remains unclear. V was clipped by 7 bases and J by 3 bases, with 6 bases between them. Germline V CDR1 and CDR2: SNHLY, FYNNEI. The CDR3 consists of 12 residues. The CDR3 nucleotides read TGTGCCAGCACCAGATCTAATGAAAAACTGTTTTTT. This sequence encodes CASTRSNEKLFF.

This clone was seen a few times. The chain joins TRBV5-1 to TRBJ2-3; TRBD2 aligns across 8 bases. Germline V lookup: CDR1 SGHRS, CDR2 YFSETQ. The CDR3 has 19 residues. J lost 3 bases, V lost 3 bases, and 18 bases had no gene match. CDR3 in DNA: TGCGCCAGCAGCTCTCCTCCCCGGGAGGGCCTCCCCGTTACAGATACGCAGTATTTT. Its translation is CASSSPPREGLPVTDTQYF.

The chain has TRBV5-4 and TRBJ2-7, with D tentatively TRBD1 (5 bases). From germline, CDR1 is SGHNT and CDR2 YYREEE (reference sequence). V was cut by 0 bases and J by 0 bases, with 10 bases left in between. CDR3 length: 15 amino acids. The CDR3 loop reads CASSLAGPSSYEQYF. The CDR3 DNA follows: TGTGCCAGCAGCTTGGCAGGGCCGAGCTCCTACGAGCAGTACTTC.

The V call is TRBV4-1, the J call TRBJ1-6; a possible D gene is TRBD1 (6 bases). CDR3 length: 17 residues. Germline-derived CDR1 and CDR2 are MGHRA and YSYEKL. Trimming removed 3 bases from V and 10 bases from J, with 22 bases in between. CDR3 DNA: TGCGCCAGCAGCCATCCCTACGGGCGGGGGGCACGGTCACCCCTCCACTTT. Amino acid sequence: CASSHPYGRGARSPLHF.

Note on this clone: Mismatch with germline at one junction end may stem from a read error. The same CDR3 can be traced to other DNA sequences in this sample. This sequence joins TRBV28 and TRBJ2-7; the match to TRBD1 covers 11 bases. From germline, CDR1 is MDHEN and CDR2 SYDVKM. The CDR3 length is 15 residues. The CDR3 DNA reads TGTGCCAGCAGTACCCGGGACAGGGGGGCGTACGAGCAGTATTTC. Protein product: CASSTRDRGAYEQYF.

The rearrangement joins TRBV7-9 to TRBJ1-5; 8 positions match TRBD1. This CDR3 is built from 13 residues. Germline trimming cut 3 bases from V and 5 bases from J; bases unmatched to any gene: 0. The germline V gene encodes CDR1 SEHNR and CDR2 FQNEAQ (reference sequence). The CDR3 sequence: CASSLTGDQPQHF. The DNA for the CDR3 is TGTGCCAGCAGCTTGACAGGGGATCAGCCCCAGCATTTT.

V and J are TRBV27 and TRBJ2-3; maybe TRBD2 (6 bases). This CDR3 is built from 15 residues. The germline gives CDR1 MNHEY, CDR2 SMNVEV (reference sequence). Trimming left V 5 bases short and J 0 bases short, with 12 bases between. The CDR3 DNA reads TGTGCCAGCAGTCTCGCGGGGCTTAGCACAGATACGCAGTATTTT. The encoded protein is CASSLAGLSTDTQYF.

V usage is TRBV6-1 and J usage is TRBJ2-3; 7 bases agree with TRBD1. V lost 8 bases and J lost 2; bases outside the gene matches: 10. The germline V gene encodes CDR1 MNHNS and CDR2 SASEGT. There are 15 residues in the CDR3. The CDR3: CASVVDRVNTDTQYF. The CDR3 DNA reads as TGTGCCAGCGTTGTTGACAGGGTCAACACAGATACGCAGTATTTT.

The V and J genes are TRBV19 and TRBJ2-7; 7 nucleotides agree with TRBD1. The CDR3 sequence is 15 residues long. Germline V gene sequence: CDR1 LNHDA, CDR2 SQIVND (reference sequence). V lost 7 bases and J lost 2; bases outside the gene matches: 11. Written as DNA, the CDR3 is TGTGCCAGTACCTCAGGCCGGGACAGTACCTACGAGCAGTACTTC. Protein: CASTSGRDSTYEQYF.

As regards this clone: Relative to the germline gene, one junction end is altered; a read error may explain this. The V and J genes are TRBV7-9 and TRBJ2-5; 7 nucleotides match TRBD2. The CDR3 covers 12 residues. Germline CDR1 is SEHNR and CDR2 is FQNEAQ (reference sequence). The DNA of the CDR3 is TGTTCCAGCAGCGAGGGAGGGAAGACCCAGTACTTC. Translation: CSSSEGGKTQYF.

The J gene is TRBJ2-1, the V gene TRBV4-1; the D is unclear. CDR1 is MGHRA and CDR2 is YSYEKL in the germline V gene. Between the trimmed V and J ends, which lost 6 bases and 11 bases, there was a span of 11 bases. The CDR3 has 11 amino acids. The CDR3 spells CASRGTDKQFF. CDR3 DNA: TGCGCCAGCAGAGGCACAGACAAGCAGTTCTTC.

This sequence joins TRBV7-2 and TRBJ2-5; 9 bases fit TRBD2. J was trimmed by 1 base and V by 5 bases; bases with no gene match: 8. Germline assignment: CDR1 SGHTA and CDR2 FQGNSA. The CDR3 sequence is 16 residues long. CDR3 coding DNA: TGTGCCAGCAGCGCCCCCGAGCGGGAGGCCCAAGAGACCCAGTACTTC. Protein product: CASSAPEREAQETQYF.

The J gene is TRBJ2-1, the V gene TRBV6-5, with TRBD2 matching 8 bases. The germline V gene encodes CDR1 MNHEY and CDR2 SVGAGI. The CDR3 loop spans 13 amino acids. With V trimmed by 2 bases and J by 10 bases, 4 bases remained unmatched. In DNA form, the CDR3 reads TGTGCCAGCAGTTACGCGGGGGGTAGGGAGCAGTTCTTC. Protein: CASSYAGGREQFF.

The rearrangement uses TRBV5-1 and TRBJ2-1, with D possibly TRBD1 on 6 matching bases. Germline lookup yields CDR1 SGHRS and CDR2 YFSETQ. The CDR3 covers 14 residues. V was clipped by 5 bases and J by 6 bases, with 15 bases between them. For the CDR3, the DNA is TGCGCCAGCAGATTAGATAACAGGGCCAATGAGCAGTTCTTC. This encodes CASRLDNRANEQFF.

The gene calls are TRBV2 and TRBJ1-4, with D perhaps TRBD1 (6 bases). CDR1 is SNHLY, CDR2 FYNNEI, per germline. V was trimmed by 2 bases and J by 10 bases, leaving 14 bases between them. This CDR3 comprises 14 residues. The CDR3 protein is CASSESGQWRKLFF. The CDR3 region has the DNA TGTGCCAGCAGTGAAAGCGGACAGTGGCGAAAACTGTTTTTT.

The rearrangement uses TRBV7-9 and TRBJ2-1; weak D call: TRBD2 (6 bases). Germline V gene lookup returns CDR1 SEHNR and CDR2 FQNEAQ (reference sequence). V was clipped by 3 bases and J by 5 bases, with 20 bases between them. The CDR3 totals 17 residues. In DNA form, the CDR3 reads TGTGCCAGCAGCTTCCCAACCGGTGCGGGATTGGACAATGAGCAGTTCTTC. Translation: CASSFPTGAGLDNEQFF.

J is TRBJ2-1 and V is TRBV5-4, with D possibly TRBD2 on 6 matching bases. This CDR3 has 14 residues. Trimming removed 4 bases from V and 4 bases from J, with 12 bases in between. CDR1 is SGHNT and CDR2 is YYREEE in the germline V gene (reference sequence). CDR3 nucleotides: TGTGCCAGCAGCATGGGCAGCGGGTACAATGAGCAGTTCTTC. Translation gives CASSMGSGYNEQFF.

The genes are TRBV10-1 and TRBJ2-3; 11 bases map to TRBD1. CDR3 length equals 15 residues. The V and J ends lost 3 bases and 6 bases, in that order; junction bases with no gene match: 5. Germline V gene data show CDR1 as WNHNN and CDR2 as SYGVQD (reference sequence). CDR3 in DNA: TGCGCCAGCAGTGACGGACAGGGGGCTAAGGATACGCAGTATTTT. Its protein product is CASSDGQGAKDTQYF.